Here is one TCR beta chain with its context. Its matching antigen is unknown. This specimen comes from a study of cytomegalovirus exposure and HLA in healthy donors. The germline CDR1 and CDR2 sequences are PRHDT and FYEKMQ (reference sequence). Trimming took off 5 bases at V and 2 bases at J, with 18 bases between the two ends. The CDR3 has 16 amino acids. Findings and limits, study-wide: Upon later analysis, TCR association rates were observed to vary by HLA locus, being highest for DRB1 and lowest for HLA-C. An analysis that came later showed most CMV-associated TCR beta chains appearing HLA-restricted. Donor immune exposure was known only as CMV serostatus. Researchers left out some V segments, among them TRBV6-2 and TRBV6-3, as indistinguishable.

60 Vbeta and 13 Jbeta primers were used in PCR. Produced via immunoSEQ multiplex PCR; TCRdb's table is partial and in-frame only. Seen here are approximately 190,000 clones, around 75% observed once, and the top ten hold approximately 6%. The sample comprised PBMCs. This TCR was sampled from a man between 40 and 49 years old in good health and CMV-seropositive. The chain carries TRBV13 and TRBJ2-5, with a possible D match to TRBD2 (6 bases). The CDR3 DNA reads TGTGCCAGCAGCACCCGGGTGGCGGGGTTACAAGAGACCCAGTACTTC. This encodes CASSTRVAGLQETQYF.